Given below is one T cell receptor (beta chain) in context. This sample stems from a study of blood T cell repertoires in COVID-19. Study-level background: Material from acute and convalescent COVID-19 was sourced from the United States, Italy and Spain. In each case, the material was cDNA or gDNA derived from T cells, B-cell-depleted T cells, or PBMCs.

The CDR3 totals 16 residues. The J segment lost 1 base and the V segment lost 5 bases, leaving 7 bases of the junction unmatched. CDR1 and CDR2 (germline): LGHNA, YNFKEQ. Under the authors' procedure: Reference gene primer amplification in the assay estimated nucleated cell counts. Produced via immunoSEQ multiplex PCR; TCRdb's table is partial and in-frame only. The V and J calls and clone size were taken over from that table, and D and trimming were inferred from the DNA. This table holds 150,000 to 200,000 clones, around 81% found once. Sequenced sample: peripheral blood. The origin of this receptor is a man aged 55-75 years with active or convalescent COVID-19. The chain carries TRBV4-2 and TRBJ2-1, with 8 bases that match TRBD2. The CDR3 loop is CASSKPGLGSYNEQFF. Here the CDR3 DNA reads TGTGCCAGCAGCAAACCGGGACTAGGTTCCTACAATGAGCAGTTCTTC.